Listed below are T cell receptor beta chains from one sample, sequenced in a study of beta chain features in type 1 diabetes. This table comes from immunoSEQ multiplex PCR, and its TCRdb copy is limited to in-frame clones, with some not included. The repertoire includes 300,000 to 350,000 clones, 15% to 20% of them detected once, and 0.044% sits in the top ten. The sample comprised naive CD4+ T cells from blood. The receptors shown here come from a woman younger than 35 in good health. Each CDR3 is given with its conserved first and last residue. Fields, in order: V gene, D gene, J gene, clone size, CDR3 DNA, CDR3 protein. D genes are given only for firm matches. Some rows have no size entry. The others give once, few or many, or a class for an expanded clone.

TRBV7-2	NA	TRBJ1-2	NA	TGTGCCAGCAGCTTTATGCCGACGGGGAGCTATGGCTACACCTTC	CASSFMPTGSYGYTF
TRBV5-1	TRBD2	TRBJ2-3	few	TGCGCCAGCAGTAAAACGGGAGGAAGGACAGATACGCAGTATTTT	CASSKTGGRTDTQYF
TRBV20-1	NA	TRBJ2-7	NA	TGCAGTGCTAGACAGGGATACGAGCAGTACTTC	CSARQGYEQYF
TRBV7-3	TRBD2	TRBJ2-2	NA	TGTGCCAGCAGGAGCGGGGGGGCCACCGGGGAGCTGTTTTTT	CASRSGGATGELFF
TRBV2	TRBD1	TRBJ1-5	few	TGTGCCAGTACACAGGGGTTTAGCAATCAGCCCCAGCATTTT	CASTQGFSNQPQHF
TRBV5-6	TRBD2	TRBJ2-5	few	TGTGCCAGCAGCCCCTACCGTATTGCGGGAGGGAAGGAGACCCAGTACTTC	CASSPYRIAGGKETQYF
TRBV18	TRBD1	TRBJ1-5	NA	TGTGCCAGCTCACCACGGGACAGCGGCAATCAGCCCCAGCATTTT	CASSPRDSGNQPQHF
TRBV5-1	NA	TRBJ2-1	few	TGCGCCAGCAGCTTGGCTATCGCAGGCAATGAGCAGTTCTTC	CASSLAIAGNEQFF
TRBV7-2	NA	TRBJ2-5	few	TGTGCCAGCAGCTTCGGTCACCAAGAGACCCAGTACTTC	CASSFGHQETQYF
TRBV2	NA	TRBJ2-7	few	TGTGCCAGCAGTGATCGAGTCTCCAACTACGAGCAGTACTTC	CASSDRVSNYEQYF
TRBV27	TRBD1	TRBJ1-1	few	TGTGCCAGCAGTTTCAGACAGGGGGCGGGTGAAGCTTTCTTT	CASSFRQGAGEAFF
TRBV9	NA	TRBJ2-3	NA	TGTGCCAGCAGCGATAGCGGTAGCACAGATACGCAGTATTTT	CASSDSGSTDTQYF